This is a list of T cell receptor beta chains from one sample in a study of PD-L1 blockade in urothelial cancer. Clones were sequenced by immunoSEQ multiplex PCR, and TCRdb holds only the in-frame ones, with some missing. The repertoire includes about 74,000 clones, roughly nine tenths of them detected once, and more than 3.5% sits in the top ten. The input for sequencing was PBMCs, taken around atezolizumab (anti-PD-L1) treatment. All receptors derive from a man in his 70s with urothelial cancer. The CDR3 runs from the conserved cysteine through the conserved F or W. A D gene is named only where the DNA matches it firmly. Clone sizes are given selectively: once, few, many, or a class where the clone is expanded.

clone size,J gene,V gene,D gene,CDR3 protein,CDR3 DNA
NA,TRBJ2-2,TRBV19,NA,CASSMTNVELFF,TGTGCCAGTAGTATGACTAACGTGGAGCTGTTTTTT
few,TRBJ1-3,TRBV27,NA,CASRTAFSGNTIYF,TGTGCCAGCAGGACAGCTTTCTCTGGAAACACCATATATTTT
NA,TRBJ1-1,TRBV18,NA,CASSPGQGNTEAFF,TGTGCCAGCTCACCGGGGCAGGGGAACACTGAAGCTTTCTTT
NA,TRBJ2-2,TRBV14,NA,CASSQELTGELFF,TGTGCCAGCAGCCAAGAACTAACCGGGGAGCTGTTTTTT
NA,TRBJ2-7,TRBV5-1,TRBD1,CASSPGTGGSEQYF,TGCGCCAGCAGCCCCGGGACAGGGGGTAGTGAGCAGTACTTC
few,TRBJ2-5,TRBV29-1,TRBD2,CSATGGRGQETQYF,TGCAGCGCTACGGGAGGGAGAGGGCAAGAGACCCAGTACTTC
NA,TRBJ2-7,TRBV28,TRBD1,CASTPTGATYEQYF,TGTGCCAGCACTCCGACAGGGGCCACCTACGAGCAGTACTTC
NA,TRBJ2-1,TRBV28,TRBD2,CASTTSGSAYNEQFF,TGTGCCAGCACCACTAGCGGGAGCGCCTACAATGAGCAGTTCTTC
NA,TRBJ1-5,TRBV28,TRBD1,CASSRQGPGNQPQHF,TGTGCCAGCAGTCGACAGGGGCCGGGAAATCAGCCCCAGCATTTT
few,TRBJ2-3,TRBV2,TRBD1,CASSEYFTGGTQYF,TGTGCCAGCAGTGAATATTTTACAGGGGGTACGCAGTATTTT
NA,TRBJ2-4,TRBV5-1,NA,CASSRPQGSGALAKNIQYF,TGCGCCAGCAGCCGACCGCAGGGTAGCGGCGCCCTAGCCAAAAACATTCAGTACTTC
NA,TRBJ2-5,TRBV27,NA,CASSLLWGPQETQYF,TGTGCCAGCAGTTTACTCTGGGGGCCCCAAGAGACCCAGTACTTC
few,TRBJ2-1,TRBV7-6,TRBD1,CASSPDTGGNEQFF,TGTGCCAGCAGCCCAGATACAGGGGGGAATGAGCAGTTCTTC
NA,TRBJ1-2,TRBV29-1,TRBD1,CSDLDEGAYGYTF,TGCAGCGACCTGGACGAGGGGGCCTATGGCTACACCTTC
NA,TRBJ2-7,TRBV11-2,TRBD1,CASSFRDRVLYEQYF,TGTGCCAGCAGCTTCCGGGACAGGGTCTTGTACGAGCAGTACTTC
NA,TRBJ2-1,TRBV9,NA,CASSNSKDEQFF,TGTGCCAGCAGCAACAGTAAGGATGAGCAGTTCTTC
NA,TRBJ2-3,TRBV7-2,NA,CASSPGIAATSTDTQYF,TGTGCCAGCAGCCCCGGGATAGCGGCTACTAGCACAGATACGCAGTATTTT
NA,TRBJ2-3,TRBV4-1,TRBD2,CASSQPRAAGGPSFKHTDTQYF,TGCGCCAGCAGCCAACCCCGAGCAGCGGGAGGGCCGTCGTTTAAGCACACAGATACGCAGTATTTT
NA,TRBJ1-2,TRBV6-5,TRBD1,CASSFTGGGYTF,TGTGCCAGCAGTTTCACAGGGGGCGGCTACACCTTC
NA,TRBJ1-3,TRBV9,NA,CASSAGLSSGNTIYF,TGTGCCAGCAGCGCGGGACTCAGCTCTGGAAACACCATATATTTT
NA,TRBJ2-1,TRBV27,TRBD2,CASRDTPGLDYNEQFF,TGTGCCAGCCGAGACACGCCGGGACTAGACTACAATGAGCAGTTCTTC
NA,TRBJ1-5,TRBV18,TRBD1,CASSFETGGNQPQHF,TGTGCCAGCTCATTCGAGACAGGGGGCAATCAGCCCCAGCATTTT
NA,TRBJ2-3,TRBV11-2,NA,CASSSADTQYF,TGTGCCAGCAGCTCGGCAGATACGCAGTATTTT
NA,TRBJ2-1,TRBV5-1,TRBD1,CASSYGTGNNEQFF,TGCGCCAGCAGCTATGGGACAGGGAACAATGAGCAGTTCTTC
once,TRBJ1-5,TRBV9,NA,CASSDGEGVGQPQHF,TGTGCCAGCAGCGATGGGGAAGGGGTTGGTCAGCCCCAGCATTTT
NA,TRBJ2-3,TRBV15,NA,CATSRELGVTDTQYF,TGTGCCACCAGCAGAGAATTAGGGGTCACAGATACGCAGTATTTT
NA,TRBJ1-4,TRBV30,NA,CACLIRATNEKLFF,TGTGCCTGCCTCATCAGGGCAACTAATGAAAAACTGTTTTTT
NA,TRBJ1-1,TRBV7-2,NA,CASSSYRDVNTEAFF,TGTGCCAGCAGCTCTTACAGGGATGTGAACACTGAAGCTTTCTTT
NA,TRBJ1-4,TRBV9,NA,CASSPEPSGEKLFF,TGTGCCAGCAGCCCGGAGCCTTCGGGTGAAAAACTGTTTTTT
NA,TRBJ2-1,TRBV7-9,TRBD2,CASSLAGAVMNEQFF,TGTGCCAGCAGTCTAGCGGGAGCAGTTATGAATGAGCAGTTCTTC
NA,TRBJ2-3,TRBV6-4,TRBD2,CASSRTSGTDTQYF,TGTGCCAGCAGCAGGACTAGCGGCACAGATACGCAGTATTTT
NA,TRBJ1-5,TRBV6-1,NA,CASSESWANQPQHF,TGTGCCAGCAGTGAAAGTTGGGCGAATCAGCCCCAGCATTTT
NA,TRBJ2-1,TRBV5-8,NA,CASSLGANNEQFF,TGTGCCAGCAGCTTGGGGGCTAACAATGAGCAGTTCTTC
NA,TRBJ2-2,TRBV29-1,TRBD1,CSLQPLQGPGELFF,TGCAGCCTTCAACCCCTACAGGGGCCCGGGGAGCTGTTTTTT
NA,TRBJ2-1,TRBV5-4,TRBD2,CASSPGTSYNEQFF,TGTGCCAGCAGCCCGGGGACTAGCTACAATGAGCAGTTCTTC
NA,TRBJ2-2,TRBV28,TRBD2,CASSLPGLGRLPGGELFF,TGTGCCAGCAGTTTGCCGGGACTAGGACGCCTACCAGGCGGGGAGCTGTTTTTT
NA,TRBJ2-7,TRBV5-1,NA,CASSPSGIYEQYF,TGCGCCAGCAGCCCTTCAGGAATCTACGAGCAGTACTTC